These T cell receptor beta chains were read from a single sample in a study of spatial heterogeneity in lung cancer. One entry per CDR3 protein, called by TCRdb with MiXCR from the 5' RACE reads. The sample yields around 120,000 distinct CDR3 sequences, 9.5% to 15% seen once. This sample comprised PBMCs, obtained at follow-up. These receptors were obtained from a male donor with early-stage non-small cell lung cancer. CDR3s include the opening cysteine and the closing phenylalanine or tryptophan. A D gene is named only where the DNA matches it firmly. Expanded clones are given a class, and other clones once, few, many or no size at all.

j_gene: TRBJ1-3; d_gene: TRBD1; abundance: few; v_gene: TRBV28; CDR3nt: TGTGCCGGACAGGATATTACTGGAAACACCATATATTTT; CDR3aa: CAGQDITGNTIYF
j_gene: TRBJ2-5; d_gene: TRBD2; abundance: -; v_gene: TRBV20-1; CDR3nt: TGCAGTGCTTGGACTAGCGGGGGAGGGACCCAGTACTTC; CDR3aa: CSAWTSGGGTQYF
j_gene: TRBJ2-3; d_gene: TRBD2; abundance: many; v_gene: TRBV4-1; CDR3nt: TGCGCCAGCAGCCAAGATTTGGGATTAGCGGGGCCAAAGCCCGATACGCAGTATTTT; CDR3aa: CASSQDLGLAGPKPDTQYF
j_gene: TRBJ1-5; d_gene: -; abundance: many; v_gene: TRBV19; CDR3nt: TGTGCCAGTAGTATAGGTCAGCCCCAGCATTTT; CDR3aa: CASSIGQPQHF
j_gene: TRBJ1-1; d_gene: -; abundance: -; v_gene: TRBV11-2; CDR3nt: TGTGCCAGCAGCTCGGACGGACGGAACACTGAAGCTTTCTTT; CDR3aa: CASSSDGRNTEAFF
j_gene: TRBJ2-5; d_gene: TRBD1; abundance: many; v_gene: TRBV29-1; CDR3nt: TGCAGCGGCCATTCTCCGGGGACAGGGGGCCAAGAGACCCAGTACTTC; CDR3aa: CSGHSPGTGGQETQYF
j_gene: TRBJ1-5; d_gene: -; abundance: many; v_gene: TRBV28; CDR3nt: TGTGCCAGCAGTCTCACCACCATGGCAGGGCTAAATCAGCCCCAGCATTTT; CDR3aa: CASSLTTMAGLNQPQHF
j_gene: TRBJ2-7; d_gene: -; abundance: -; v_gene: TRBV5-1; CDR3nt: TGCGCCAGCAGCCCCGTTAACAGGGCGTCCCCCTACGAGCAGTACTTC; CDR3aa: CASSPVNRASPYEQYF
j_gene: TRBJ1-1; d_gene: -; abundance: -; v_gene: TRBV20-1; CDR3nt: TGCAGTGCTACGATTGGTTCTCTTCTTGAAGCTTTCTTT; CDR3aa: CSATIGSLLEAFF
j_gene: TRBJ1-1; d_gene: -; abundance: few; v_gene: TRBV3-1; CDR3nt: TGTGCCAGCAGCCAAGTCACGGGTACTGAAGCTTTCTTT; CDR3aa: CASSQVTGTEAFF
j_gene: TRBJ1-5; d_gene: -; abundance: few; v_gene: TRBV24-1; CDR3nt: TGTGCCACCAGTGACCCTGGACAGTCTCAGCCCCAGCATTTT; CDR3aa: CATSDPGQSQPQHF
j_gene: TRBJ1-3; d_gene: -; abundance: few; v_gene: TRBV6-6; CDR3nt: TGTGCCAGCAGTCTACGAGGGGGAGACACCATATATTTT; CDR3aa: CASSLRGGDTIYF
j_gene: TRBJ2-1; d_gene: -; abundance: few; v_gene: TRBV10-2; CDR3nt: TGCGCCAGCGGGGGGAACTCCTACAATGAGCAGTTCTTC; CDR3aa: CASGGNSYNEQFF
j_gene: TRBJ1-5; d_gene: TRBD1; abundance: many; v_gene: TRBV29-1; CDR3nt: TGCAGCGTAGCAGGGGGCATAGGGCAGCCCCAGCATTTT; CDR3aa: CSVAGGIGQPQHF
j_gene: TRBJ2-1; d_gene: -; abundance: many; v_gene: TRBV7-6; CDR3nt: TGTGCCAGCAGCTTACCTCAAGCCAGGCACAATGAGCAGTTCTTC; CDR3aa: CASSLPQARHNEQFF
j_gene: TRBJ2-1; d_gene: TRBD2; abundance: few; v_gene: TRBV28; CDR3nt: TGTGCCAGCCTAGCGGGGCTGGGGAATGAGCAGTTCTTC; CDR3aa: CASLAGLGNEQFF
j_gene: TRBJ2-7; d_gene: TRBD2; abundance: -; v_gene: TRBV20-1; CDR3nt: TGCAGTGCTAGAGGAGAAAGGACTAGCGGGGGGCCCCCCTACGAGCAGTACTTC; CDR3aa: CSARGERTSGGPPYEQYF